The clone carrying this T cell receptor beta chain was observed at least ten times. This record belongs to a study of human T cells and chemical hapten exposure. TCRdb re-analysed the RACE reads in MiXCR, keeping a single row per CDR3 protein. The repertoire has 65,000 to 95,000 distinct CDR3 sequences, approximately 6.6% of them found once; the top ten carry approximately 1.2%. Time point: patch test 2, 6 weeks after DPC sensitization. Treatment denoted: therapeutic diphenylcyclopropenone sensitization with weekly scalp DPC. Sample: whole blood, taken in connection with sensitization to the hapten diphenylcyclopropenone (DPC). The receptor was isolated from a woman between 25 and 40 years old with alopecia areata. Some clones in this sample may be carry-over from other donors' samples.

In nucleotides, the CDR3 is TGTGCCATCGGTGGAGAACCTAAGGGCGAGCAGTACTTC. This codes for CAIGGEPKGEQYF. The chain employs TRBV10-3 and TRBJ2-7; no reliable D call. CDR3 size: 13 residues. V lost 8 bases, J lost 6 bases, and 17 bases lay in between. CDR1 is ENHRY, CDR2 SYGVKD, per germline.